This T cell receptor (beta chain) was retrieved from a study of blood T cell repertoires in COVID-19. Assay: immunoSEQ multiplex PCR; the TCRdb copy retains only in-frame clones and omits some. The repertoire has around 340,000 clones, approximately 86% of them found once; the top ten carry 7.1%. With V trimmed by 0 bases and J by 8 bases, 3 bases remained unmatched. Germline V gene sequence: CDR1 SGHDT, CDR2 YYEEEE. CDR3 length: 15 residues. Sequenced material: peripheral blood. This TCR was recovered from a woman in her sixties or seventies with COVID-19, enrolled during active disease. The V call is TRBV5-6, the J call TRBJ1-6; 9 bases map to TRBD1. The CDR3 nucleotides read TGTGCCAGCAGCTTGGAACAGGGGGCCCATTCACCCCTCCACTTT. This translates into CASSLEQGAHSPLHF.